A selection of T cell receptor beta chains follows, all from one sample in a study of blood T cell repertoires in COVID-19. The data were produced by immunoSEQ multiplex PCR, yet TCRdb's version contains in-frame clones alone and is incomplete. The top ten hold 4% to 5% of the sample, which has a few hundred thousand clones, about 91% seen once. The sequenced sample was peripheral blood. All receptors derive from a woman in her thirties or forties who had recovered from COVID-19. The CDR3 runs from the conserved cysteine through the conserved F or W. D genes are given only for firm matches. The size field is filled for only some rows; it gives once, few, many or a size class.

J: TRBJ2-5; D: -; V: TRBV28; size: once; CDR3: CASSLGQRETQYF; DNA: TGTGCCAGCAGTTTAGGACAGAGAGAGACCCAGTACTTC
J: TRBJ2-3; D: TRBD2; V: TRBV19; size: -; CDR3: CASTLSGSRTDTQYF; DNA: TGTGCCAGTACCCTAAGCGGGAGTCGCACAGATACGCAGTATTTT
J: TRBJ1-1; D: TRBD1; V: TRBV6-5; size: -; CDR3: CASRTGTGVEAFF; DNA: TGTGCCAGCAGAACCGGGACAGGGGTTGAAGCTTTCTTT
J: TRBJ1-5; D: TRBD1; V: TRBV7-9; size: -; CDR3: CASSLGTGSYSNQPQHF; DNA: TGTGCCAGCAGCTTAGGGACAGGGAGTTATAGCAATCAGCCCCAGCATTTT
J: TRBJ1-1; D: -; V: TRBV7-9; size: -; CDR3: CASSPLNTEAFF; DNA: TGTGCCAGCAGCCCACTTAACACTGAAGCTTTCTTT
J: TRBJ1-1; D: -; V: TRBV5-1; size: -; CDR3: CASSPGTTENTEAFF; DNA: TGCGCCAGCAGCCCAGGCACAACAGAGAACACTGAAGCTTTCTTT
J: TRBJ1-2; D: -; V: TRBV5-6; size: -; CDR3: CASSSRLSYGYTF; DNA: TGTGCCAGCAGCTCTCGGTTATCCTATGGCTACACCTTC
J: TRBJ1-1; D: -; V: TRBV21-1; size: -; CDR3: CASSKTIEAFF; DNA: TGTGCCAGCAGCAAGACAATAGAAGCTTTCTTT
J: TRBJ2-1; D: -; V: TRBV11-3; size: -; CDR3: CASSRTQVVNEQFF; DNA: TGTGCCAGCAGCCGTACTCAGGTGGTTAATGAGCAGTTCTTC
J: TRBJ1-5; D: -; V: TRBV18; size: -; CDR3: CASSSNDGQGNQPQHF; DNA: TGTGCCAGCTCGTCAAATGACGGACAAGGCAATCAGCCCCAGCATTTT
J: TRBJ2-3; D: -; V: TRBV4-1; size: -; CDR3: CASSQVSPTDTQYF; DNA: TGCGCCAGCAGCCAAGTCTCCCCCACAGATACGCAGTATTTT
J: TRBJ2-5; D: TRBD2; V: TRBV10-3; size: -; CDR3: CAISPGTSNAETQYF; DNA: TGTGCCATCAGTCCCGGGACTAGCAACGCGGAGACCCAGTACTTC
J: TRBJ2-5; D: -; V: TRBV4-3; size: -; CDR3: CASSHAGGVGETQYF; DNA: TGCGCCAGCAGCCACGCAGGTGGTGTTGGGGAGACCCAGTACTTC
J: TRBJ2-3; D: -; V: TRBV28; size: -; CDR3: CASSLGRVRADTQYF; DNA: TGTGCCAGCAGTTTAGGCAGGGTTAGGGCAGATACGCAGTATTTT
J: TRBJ1-5; D: -; V: TRBV21-1; size: -; CDR3: CASSNSGTGANQPQHF; DNA: TGTGCCAGCAGCAATTCTGGGACAGGGGCGAATCAGCCCCAGCATTTT
J: TRBJ2-5; D: TRBD1; V: TRBV7-8; size: once; CDR3: CASSRRTGGIETQYF; DNA: TGTGCCAGCAGCCGCAGGACAGGGGGCATCGAGACCCAGTACTTC
J: TRBJ2-6; D: -; V: TRBV4-3; size: -; CDR3: CASSQDGRRTAGANVLTF; DNA: TGCGCCAGCAGCCAAGACGGCAGGAGGACCGCCGGGGCCAACGTCCTGACTTTC
J: TRBJ2-3; D: -; V: TRBV15; size: once; CDR3: CATRLGLNTDTQYF; DNA: TGTGCCACCAGACTTGGACTAAACACAGATACGCAGTATTTT
J: TRBJ1-5; D: -; V: TRBV3-1/TRBV3-2; size: -; CDR3: CASSQDTGPYSNQPQHF; DNA: TGTGCCAGCAGCCAAGATACAGGGCCCTATAGCAATCAGCCCCAGCATTTT
J: TRBJ1-2; D: -; V: TRBV24-1; size: few; CDR3: CATRSEKDYGYTF; DNA: TGTGCCACACGGAGCGAGAAAGACTATGGCTACACCTTC
J: TRBJ2-1; D: TRBD2; V: TRBV2; size: -; CDR3: CASSIAGGNGEQFF; DNA: TGTGCCAGCAGTATAGCGGGGGGAAACGGTGAGCAGTTCTTC
J: TRBJ1-1; D: -; V: TRBV30; size: once; CDR3: CAWRTGNTEAFF; DNA: TGTGCCTGGAGGACAGGGAACACTGAAGCTTTCTTT